Presented here are 27 T cell receptor beta chains from one specimen sequenced in a study of shared clonotypes between healthy human individuals. Only CD45RO-negative cells positively selected for CCR7 counted as naive CD8 cells, so terminally differentiated effector memory CD45RA+ cells were excluded. The data were produced by immunoSEQ multiplex PCR, yet TCRdb's version contains in-frame clones alone and is incomplete. The data show approximately 600,000 clones, approximately 96% seen once. The sequenced sample was naive CD8+ T cells sorted from blood. These receptors were taken from a woman under 40 in good health.

This clone appeared a single time. In nucleotides, the CDR3 is TGTGCCAGTAGTATAGCCCGGGGGGCTCTTCAGCAAGAGACCCAGTACTTC. It is translated as CASSIARGALQQETQYF. The gene calls are TRBV19 and TRBJ2-5; the D gene is possibly TRBD2 (7 bases). CDR3 length: 17 residues. Germline lookup yields CDR1 LNHDA and CDR2 SQIVND (reference sequence). The V and J ends lost 1 base and 2 bases respectively, with 17 bases between them.

This chain links TRBV7-9 with TRBJ2-7, with 8 nucleotides matching TRBD1. Looked up from germline, CDR1 is SEHNR and CDR2 is FQNEAQ (reference sequence). The CDR3 consists of 15 residues. V lost 5 bases to trimming and J lost 3 bases; unmatched junction nucleotides: 9. The CDR3 DNA reads TGTGCCAGCAGCCCCCGGACAGGGTTCTTCTACGAGCAGTACTTC. This gives the protein CASSPRTGFFYEQYF.

Regarding this clone: At the DNA level, this CDR3 is encoded by other sequences in the same sample as well. The chain recombines TRBV28 with TRBJ1-2, with no clear D. This CDR3 has 10 residues. CDR1 is MDHEN, CDR2 SYDVKM, per germline. The V end lost 5 bases, the J end lost 8 bases, and 6 bases lay between the germline ends. CDR3 sequence (DNA): TGTGCCAGCAGTAGAGGGGGCTACACCTTC. Its protein is CASSRGGYTF.

This rearrangement joins TRBV5-8 to TRBJ2-7; weak D call: TRBD1 (7 bases). Germline V CDR1 and CDR2: SGHTS, YDEGEE. The germline V and J ends were trimmed by 4 bases and 6 bases, with 17 bases remaining between them. CDR3 length: 14 residues. The CDR3 loop reads CASSDTGEAREQYF. CDR3 in DNA: TGTGCCAGCAGCGACACAGGGGAGGCTCGCGAGCAGTACTTC.

The genes are TRBV11-2 and TRBJ2-3; 9 positions match TRBD2. This CDR3 has 16 residues. The V and J ends lost 0 bases and 2 bases, in that order; junction bases with no gene match: 3. Germline assignment: CDR1 SGHAT and CDR2 FQNNGV. The CDR3 protein is CASSLEASGVTDTQYF. In DNA, the CDR3 is TGTGCCAGCAGCTTAGAAGCTAGCGGGGTCACAGATACGCAGTATTTT.

The rearrangement links TRBV15 to TRBJ2-5; no reliable D call. V was clipped by 5 bases and J by 0 bases, with 7 bases between them. Per germline, CDR1 LNHNV and CDR2 YYDKDF (reference sequence). The CDR3 totals 13 residues. The CDR3 sequence is CATSPLYQETQYF. CDR3 sequence (DNA): TGTGCCACCAGCCCTCTGTACCAAGAGACCCAGTACTTC.

Here the CDR3 reads CASSLMGWYSDYEQYF. For the CDR3, the DNA is TGTGCCAGCAGCTTGATGGGATGGTATTCTGACTACGAGCAGTACTTC. This chain links TRBV5-6 with TRBJ2-7; no reliable D call. V lost 1 base to trimming and J lost 3 bases, with 17 bases between them. Per the germline V gene, CDR1 is SGHDT and CDR2 is YYEEEE. The CDR3 contains 16 residues.

The V call is TRBV27, the J call TRBJ1-2, with D unresolved. CDR1 is MNHEY and CDR2 is SMNVEV in the germline V gene (reference sequence). V was cut by 5 bases and J by 7 bases, with 17 bases left in between. The CDR3 totals 14 residues. The DNA for the CDR3 is TGTGCCAGCAGTCCCCTCTCTGGGCCCGGTGGCTACACCTTC. Its translation: CASSPLSGPGGYTF.

Remarks on this clone: The same CDR3 is also encoded by other DNA sequences in this sample. V gene TRBV28 combines with J gene TRBJ1-1, with 7 positions matching TRBD1. Germline lookup yields CDR1 MDHEN and CDR2 SYDVKM. The CDR3 spans 14 residues. Trimming removed 5 bases from V and 4 bases from J; junction bases left unmatched: 7. The CDR3 coding sequence is TGTGCCAGCAGTCCGACAGGGTTAGGCACTGAAGCTTTCTTT. It codes for CASSPTGLGTEAFF.

The chain links TRBV7-8 to TRBJ2-3, with D perhaps assigned TRBD1 or TRBD2 (5 bases each). This CDR3 comprises 14 residues. The germline CDR1 and CDR2 sequences are SGHVS and FQNEAQ. The V and J ends lost 2 bases and 5 bases respectively, with 11 bases between them. The CDR3 loop is CASSLWVGGDTQYF. In DNA form, the CDR3 reads TGTGCCAGCAGCTTATGGGTTGGGGGAGATACGCAGTATTTT.

V usage is TRBV13 and J usage is TRBJ2-7; D not resolved. The germline gives CDR1 PRHDT, CDR2 FYEKMQ (reference sequence). V dropped 2 bases and J dropped 2 bases, with 10 bases sitting between them. The CDR3 extends over 14 amino acids. In DNA, the CDR3 is TGTGCCAGCAGCTTAAGAGGCACTGCCTACGAGCAGTACTTC. Protein sequence: CASSLRGTAYEQYF.

The CDR3 spells CASSFTPPPMSEAFF. The CDR3 DNA reads TGTGCCAGCAGCTTCACCCCGCCCCCCATGAGTGAAGCTTTCTTT. J is TRBJ1-1 and V is TRBV7-9, with D unresolved. CDR3 length: 15 residues. Germline assignment: CDR1 SEHNR and CDR2 FQNEAQ (reference sequence). V gave up 3 bases and J gave up 7 bases, with 18 bases separating them.

The chain combines TRBV5-5 with TRBJ2-7; TRBD1 agrees at 7 bases. The germline CDR1 and CDR2 sequences are SGHKS and YYEKEE (reference sequence). Germline trimming cut 3 bases from V and 2 bases from J; bases unmatched to any gene: 11. The length of the CDR3 is 16 residues. For the CDR3, the DNA is TGTGCCAGCAGCTCAAATTTCGGGACAGAACCCTACGAGCAGTACTTC. Translation: CASSSNFGTEPYEQYF.

The genes are TRBV5-1 and TRBJ2-7, with TRBD2 identical over 12 bases. From germline, CDR1 is SGHRS and CDR2 YFSETQ. The J segment lost 2 bases and the V segment lost 3 bases, leaving 3 bases of the junction unmatched. The CDR3 runs to 15 residues. CDR3 protein: CASSYGLAGTYEQYF. CDR3 coding DNA: TGCGCCAGCAGCTATGGACTAGCGGGAACCTACGAGCAGTACTTC.

The chain recombines TRBV19 with TRBJ2-7, with 14 bases fitting TRBD2. Germline values: CDR1 LNHDA, CDR2 SQIVND (reference sequence). The ends lost 7 bases at V and 6 bases at J; junction bases unmatched: 14. The CDR3 length is 17 residues. The DNA for the CDR3 is TGTGCCAGTAACCACGGGACTAGCGGGAGACCCCTTAGCGAGCAGTACTTC. It is translated as CASNHGTSGRPLSEQYF.

This clone was seen a single time. The chain recombines TRBV19 with TRBJ2-7; 8 positions match TRBD1. The V and J ends lost 5 bases and 2 bases, in that order; junction bases with no gene match: 8. Germline V gene lookup returns CDR1 LNHDA and CDR2 SQIVND (reference sequence). The CDR3 length is 15 residues. The CDR3 DNA reads TGTGCCAGTAGTTCGCGTCGGACAGGGCCCTACGAGCAGTACTTC. It specifies CASSSRRTGPYEQYF.

The J gene is TRBJ1-2, the V gene TRBV5-8, with unresolved D. With 2 bases removed from V and 8 bases from J, the gap between germline ends came to 7 bases. The CDR3 totals 11 residues. From germline, CDR1 is SGHTS and CDR2 YDEGEE. The CDR3 bases are TGTGCCAGCAGCTTCGCGGGCGGCTACACCTTC. Protein product: CASSFAGGYTF.

The rearrangement joins TRBV27 to TRBJ2-5; TRBD2 might be the D (6 bases). Germline lookup yields CDR1 MNHEY and CDR2 SMNVEV (reference sequence). The ends were cut back, 1 base at V and 3 bases at J, with 18 bases in the middle. This CDR3 spans 17 amino acids. The DNA for the CDR3 is TGTGCCAGCAGTTTATACCCTCCGGGACTCTCTGAAGAGACCCAGTACTTC. Protein sequence: CASSLYPPGLSEETQYF.

The CDR3 here is CASRLSGTGNQPQHF. CDR3 sequence (DNA): TGTGCCAGCAGACTTTCCGGGACAGGCAATCAGCCCCAGCATTTT. The genes are TRBV6-5 and TRBJ1-5, with 7 bases fitting TRBD1. The V gene end was trimmed by 6 bases and the J gene end by 2 bases; junction bases not matched to a gene: 7. Germline V lookup: CDR1 MNHEY, CDR2 SVGAGI. CDR3 length: 15 residues.

This chain links TRBV5-6 with TRBJ1-3, with D uncertain. Germline V gives CDR1 SGHDT, CDR2 YYEEEE. V was clipped by 1 base and J by 7 bases, with 9 bases between them. CDR3 length: 13 residues. The CDR3 loop reads CASSLWGSNTIYF. The CDR3 DNA follows: TGTGCCAGCAGCTTGTGGGGATCGAACACCATATATTTT.

V is TRBV9 and J is TRBJ2-1; D not certain. This CDR3 contains 13 residues. CDR1 and CDR2 (germline): SGDLS, YYNGEE. V was pared by 4 bases and J by 8 bases, with 13 bases between. The CDR3 spells CASSTTRGDEQFF. DNA for the CDR3: TGTGCCAGCAGCACAACAAGAGGCGATGAGCAGTTCTTC.

The V gene is TRBV11-2, the J gene TRBJ2-5; D is unclear. The J call is uncertain, as TRBJ2-7 better fits the DNA end. The CDR3 is made up of 10 amino acids. CDR1 is SGHAT, CDR2 FQNNGV, per germline. CDR3 residues: CATSGYEQYF. The DNA for the CDR3 is TGTGCCACATCCGGCTACGAGCAGTACTTC.

V and J are TRBV7-8 and TRBJ2-5; D possibly corresponds to TRBD2 (5 bases). The CDR3 has 11 residues. Trimming took 4 bases from V and 5 from J, leaving 5 bases between them. CDR1 SGHVS and CDR2 FQNEAQ come from the germline V gene. DNA for the CDR3: TGTGCCAGCAGCTGGGAGGAGACCCAGTACTTC. This codes for CASSWEETQYF.

J is TRBJ2-1 and V is TRBV7-9; the D is unclear. CDR1 is SEHNR and CDR2 is FQNEAQ in the germline V gene (reference sequence). CDR3 size: 13 residues. Trimming took off 1 base at V and 8 bases at J, with 9 bases between the two ends. The CDR3 nucleotides are TGTGCCAGCAGCTTAGGTCGAGGCGATGAGCAGTTCTTC. Amino acids: CASSLGRGDEQFF.

This clone was picked up a small number of times. The sample contains more than one DNA sequence encoding this CDR3. The genes are TRBV7-9 and TRBJ2-7, with a tentative D call TRBD1 (6 bases). Deletions cut 3 bases from V and 0 bases from J, with 6 bases between. CDR3 size: 13 residues. The germline gives CDR1 SEHNR, CDR2 FQNEAQ (reference sequence). The CDR3 here is CASSLDSSYEQYF. Here the CDR3 DNA reads TGTGCCAGCAGCTTGGACAGCTCCTACGAGCAGTACTTC.

The V call is TRBV5-4, the J call TRBJ1-1; D is possibly TRBD1 (6 bases). V lost 4 bases, J lost 1 base, and 14 bases lay in between. The CDR3 has 15 residues. Germline V gene sequence: CDR1 SGHNT, CDR2 YYREEE (reference sequence). As DNA, the CDR3 is TGTGCCAGCAGCCCGGAGGGGGGAGAGAACACTGAAGCTTTCTTT. Its translation is CASSPEGGENTEAFF.

As concerns this clone: The identical CDR3 is also encoded by other nucleotide sequences in the sample. V is TRBV27 and J is TRBJ2-5; 13 bases map to TRBD2. V gave up 5 bases and J gave up 5 bases; unmatched junction bases: 5. This CDR3 spans 15 amino acids. Germline values: CDR1 MNHEY, CDR2 SMNVEV (reference sequence). The CDR3, as DNA: TGTGCCAGCAGTGCCGGGACTAGCGGGAAGGAGACCCAGTACTTC. The encoded protein is CASSAGTSGKETQYF.